Listed below are T cell receptor beta chains from one sample, sequenced in a study of blood T cell repertoires in COVID-19. Only in-frame clones appear in the TCRdb table, and some are missing; sequencing was by immunoSEQ multiplex PCR. The table shows roughly 290,000 clones, with around 90% occurring only once. The specimen sequenced was PBMCs or T cells enriched from blood (not recorded which). The receptors come from a woman between 18 and 29 years old with acute COVID-19. CDR3s include the opening cysteine and the closing phenylalanine or tryptophan. D genes are given only for firm matches. The size entry is marked missing in some rows and otherwise reads once, few, many or a size class.

CDR3aa	CDR3nt	v_gene	d_gene	abundance	j_gene
CASSQDLLQPQHF	TGTGCCAGCAGCCAAGATCTCCTTCAGCCCCAGCATTTT	TRBV3-1/TRBV3-2	NA	NA	TRBJ1-5
CATSSNPGQVDTGELFF	TGTGCCACCAGCTCAAACCCGGGACAGGTGGACACCGGGGAGCTGTTTTTT	TRBV15	TRBD1	NA	TRBJ2-2
CASSAHRGREQYF	TGTGCCAGCAGTGCCCACAGGGGCCGCGAGCAGTACTTC	TRBV27	TRBD1	NA	TRBJ2-7
CASSPTRGSYEQYF	TGCGCCAGCAGCCCCACGCGGGGGTCCTACGAGCAGTACTTC	TRBV4-1	TRBD2	NA	TRBJ2-7
CASSDSMFTSGRDWGGDEQFF	TGTGCCAGCAGTGACTCGATGTTCACTAGCGGGAGAGATTGGGGTGGCGATGAGCAGTTCTTC	TRBV6-4	TRBD2	NA	TRBJ2-1
CASSLSGARRTEAFF	TGTGCCAGCAGTTTAAGCGGGGCGCGGAGAACTGAAGCTTTCTTT	TRBV28	NA	NA	TRBJ1-1
CASSPKAGTEAFF	TGTGCCAGCTCACCAAAGGCGGGCACTGAAGCTTTCTTT	TRBV18	NA	NA	TRBJ1-1
CASSFSGTGELFF	TGTGCCAGCAGCTTCAGCGGCACCGGGGAGCTGTTTTTT	TRBV7-9	NA	NA	TRBJ2-2
CASSFQTGTAYGYTF	TGTGCCAGCAGCTTCCAAACCGGGACAGCTTATGGCTACACCTTC	TRBV7-2	TRBD1	NA	TRBJ1-2
CASSFQAGGGTGELFF	TGCGCCAGCAGCTTCCAAGCGGGAGGGGGCACCGGGGAGCTGTTTTTT	TRBV5-1	TRBD2	NA	TRBJ2-2
CASRGGGNQPQHF	TGTGCCAGCAGAGGAGGAGGCAATCAGCCCCAGCATTTT	TRBV27	NA	once	TRBJ1-5
CASSMTSGQYEQYF	TGTGCCAGTAGTATGACTAGCGGGCAATACGAGCAGTACTTC	TRBV19	TRBD2	NA	TRBJ2-7
CASSLFGGTDEQFF	TGTGCCAGCAGTTTATTCGGGGGTACCGATGAGCAGTTCTTC	TRBV27	NA	NA	TRBJ2-1
CASSLPGTGLIGEQFF	TGTGCCAGCAGCCTCCCGGGGACTGGGCTAATAGGGGAGCAGTTCTTC	TRBV5-6	NA	NA	TRBJ2-1
CSVEDQKRKRPGQPLSEQYF	TGCAGCGTTGAAGATCAAAAAAGAAAGCGCCCGGGACAACCCCTCAGCGAGCAGTACTTC	TRBV29-1	NA	NA	TRBJ2-7
CASSLAARGQNSPLHF	TGTGCCAGCAGCTTAGCAGCCAGGGGGCAAAATTCACCCCTCCACTTT	TRBV7-8	TRBD1	NA	TRBJ1-6
CASSQASGSNYGYTF	TGTGCCAGCAGCCAAGCCAGTGGCTCTAACTATGGCTACACCTTC	TRBV3-1/TRBV3-2	NA	NA	TRBJ1-2
CASSTTSGSDEQYF	TGTGCCAGCAGTACCACTAGCGGGAGCGACGAGCAGTACTTC	TRBV27	TRBD2	NA	TRBJ2-7
CASSQRQGARAFF	TGTGCCAGCAGCCAAAGACAGGGGGCGCGGGCTTTCTTT	TRBV3-1/TRBV3-2	TRBD1	NA	TRBJ1-1
CASSPRSRLGDEQFF	TGTGCCAGCAGCCCTCGATCAAGACTAGGGGATGAGCAGTTCTTC	TRBV7-8	NA	NA	TRBJ2-1
CASSFTGANVLTF	TGTGCCAGCAGCTTCACTGGGGCCAACGTCCTGACTTTC	TRBV5-6	NA	NA	TRBJ2-6
CAGSEDFLSYEQYF	TGTGCCGGATCAGAGGACTTCCTCTCCTACGAGCAGTACTTC	TRBV2	NA	NA	TRBJ2-7
CASRIPTGRGEKLFF	TGTGCCAGCAGGATCCCGACAGGGAGAGGCGAAAAACTGTTTTTT	TRBV28	TRBD1	few	TRBJ1-4
CAQFGSSYNEQFF	TGTGCCCAATTTGGCAGCTCCTACAATGAGCAGTTCTTC	TRBV7-9	NA	NA	TRBJ2-1
CASSDPGFQETQYF	TGTGCCAGCAGTGACCCAGGGTTCCAAGAGACCCAGTACTTC	TRBV25-1	NA	NA	TRBJ2-5
CASRERGSSYNEQFF	TGCGCCAGCAGGGAGAGGGGGAGCTCCTACAATGAGCAGTTCTTC	TRBV23-1	NA	NA	TRBJ2-1
CASSLAAGVTNEQFF	TGCGCCAGCAGCTTGGCTGCGGGAGTAACCAATGAGCAGTTCTTC	TRBV5-1	TRBD2	NA	TRBJ2-1
CASSSQGGQETQYF	TGTGCCAGTAGTTCACAGGGTGGGCAAGAGACCCAGTACTTC	TRBV19	NA	NA	TRBJ2-5
CASSLRDGNTIYF	TGTGCCAGCAGTTTGAGAGATGGAAACACCATATATTTT	TRBV12-3/TRBV12-4	NA	NA	TRBJ1-3
CASTELAGVGTDTQYF	TGTGCCAGCACCGAACTAGCGGGAGTTGGCACAGATACGCAGTATTTT	TRBV27	TRBD2	NA	TRBJ2-3
CASSPTLVRTSRETQYF	TGTGCCAGCTCACCCACCTTAGTTCGGACTAGTCGAGAGACCCAGTACTTC	TRBV18	TRBD2	NA	TRBJ2-5
CASSALAGGTYEQYF	TGTGCCAGTAGTGCCCTAGCGGGGGGAACCTACGAGCAGTACTTC	TRBV19	TRBD2	NA	TRBJ2-7
CAWRDPGTGGNIQYF	TGTGCCTGGAGGGACCCCGGGACAGGGGGAAACATTCAGTACTTC	TRBV30	TRBD1	NA	TRBJ2-4
CASSLLNSPLHF	TGTGCCAGCAGCTTGCTGAATTCACCCCTCCACTTT	TRBV5-8	NA	NA	TRBJ1-6
CASSTGVYGYTF	TGTGCCAGTTCAACAGGGGTCTATGGCTACACCTTC	TRBV6-5	TRBD1	NA	TRBJ1-2
CSANLRPGETQYF	TGCAGCGCGAACCTCCGACCGGGAGAGACCCAGTACTTC	TRBV29-1	NA	NA	TRBJ2-5
CASSDVGGSGGYTF	TGTGCCAGCAGTGATGTAGGGGGATCAGGTGGCTACACCTTC	TRBV6-4	NA	NA	TRBJ1-2
CASSAWTARAETQYF	TGTGCCAGCAGCGCTTGGACTGCGAGGGCGGAGACCCAGTACTTC	TRBV5-5	NA	NA	TRBJ2-5
CASSPPYSRDYNYNEQFF	TGTGCCAGCAGCCCGCCCTACTCCCGGGACTATAACTACAATGAGCAGTTCTTC	TRBV4-2	TRBD2	NA	TRBJ2-1
CASSRQGEATEAFF	TGTGCCAGCAGTCGACAGGGGGAGGCCACTGAAGCTTTCTTT	TRBV6-5	TRBD1	NA	TRBJ1-1
CASSLRRPGQGKGDTQYF	TGTGCCAGCTCACTGAGGCGTCCGGGACAGGGGAAAGGAGATACGCAGTATTTT	TRBV18	TRBD1	NA	TRBJ2-3
CASSRREGVGAFF	TGTGCCAGCAGTCGGAGGGAAGGCGTGGGAGCTTTCTTT	TRBV3-1/TRBV3-2	NA	NA	TRBJ1-1